The 15 T cell receptor beta chains below all came from one sample that was sequenced in a study of tumor-infiltrating lymphocytes in localized non-small cell lung cancer. This table comes from immunoSEQ multiplex PCR, and its TCRdb copy is limited to in-frame clones, with some not included. This table has around 15,000 clones, roughly three quarters appearing once. The sample taken for sequencing was lung tumor tissue. The source of these receptors is a human donor with non-small cell lung cancer.

This sequence joins TRBV29-1 and TRBJ2-7; 10 bases line up with TRBD1. J gave up 2 bases and V 6 bases, and 7 bases lay outside the gene matches. The CDR3 extends over 14 amino acids. CDR1 and CDR2 from the germline V gene are SQVTM and ANQGSEA. For the CDR3, the DNA is TGCAGCGTAGTAGGACAGGGGGTAACCTACGAGCAGTACTTC. Its translation: CSVVGQGVTYEQYF.

The rearrangement links TRBV5-1 to TRBJ2-3; no clear D gene. The CDR3 has 11 residues. Deletions cut 1 base from V and 3 bases from J, with 0 bases between. The germline CDR1 and CDR2 sequences are SGHRS and YFSETQ. CDR3 DNA sequence: TGCGCCAGCAGCTTGACAGATACGCAGTATTTT. Amino acids: CASSLTDTQYF.

In its sample, this clone was seen once. The chain couples TRBV6-5 to TRBJ2-1, with a tentative D call TRBD2 (6 bases). This CDR3 spans 15 amino acids. Deletions cut 4 bases from V and 3 bases from J, with 13 bases between. Germline assignment: CDR1 MNHEY and CDR2 SVGAGI. In nucleotides, the CDR3 is TGTGCCAGCAGTTCCACCGGGACTCACTACAATGAGCAGTTCTTC. This codes for CASSSTGTHYNEQFF.

This chain uses TRBV19 with TRBJ2-2, with unresolved D. Deletions cut 8 bases from V and 6 bases from J, with 16 bases between. This CDR3 comprises 14 residues. Germline CDR1 is LNHDA and CDR2 is SQIVND (reference sequence). The CDR3 DNA reads TGTGCCAGTCAGGCTACAAATAGAGCCGGGGAGCTGTTTTTT. It is translated as CASQATNRAGELFF. Filled out from reference TRBV19 and TRBJ2-2, the complete variable domain reads DGGITQSPKYLFRKEGQNVTLSCEQNLNHDAMYWYRQDPGQGLRLIYYSQIVNDFQKGDIAEGYSVSREKKESFPLTVTSAQKNPTAFYLCASQATNRAGELFFGEGSRLTVL.

The chain carries TRBV6-1 and TRBJ2-1, with D possibly being TRBD1 or TRBD2 (5 bases each). Germline V gene data show CDR1 as MNHNS and CDR2 as SASEGT. The V and J ends lost 5 bases and 2 bases respectively, with 10 bases between them. The CDR3 consists of 14 residues. Written as DNA, the CDR3 is TGTGCCAGCAGTCGGGACCCAACCTACAATGAGCAGTTCTTC. It yields the protein CASSRDPTYNEQFF.

This clone was seen a handful of times. The chain uses TRBV2 and TRBJ1-5; D is unclear. The germline V gene encodes CDR1 SNHLY and CDR2 FYNNEI. The CDR3 length is 14 residues. V was shortened by 7 bases and J by 2 bases, with 12 bases between the two germline ends. The CDR3, as DNA: TGTGCCAGCACCTTTGAGGTGGGCAATCAGCCCCAGCATTTT. Its translation is CASTFEVGNQPQHF.

The J gene is TRBJ2-7, the V gene TRBV30; D call uncertain. CDR3 length: 13 amino acids. V gave up 3 bases and J gave up 5 bases, with 14 bases separating them. Germline V gives CDR1 GTSNPN, CDR2 SVGIG (reference sequence). CDR3 region: CAWSPAQLHEQYF. The CDR3 DNA sequence: TGTGCCTGGAGCCCGGCACAGTTACACGAGCAGTACTTC.

This clone is medium-sized (0.01 to 0.1%) in the sample. DNA of the CDR3: TGTGCCAGCAGTTTTCCCCGACTAGCGGTGAACACCGGGGAGCTGTTTTTT. Translation: CASSFPRLAVNTGELFF. The V gene is TRBV28, the J gene TRBJ2-2, with 9 bases aligning to TRBD2. V lost 3 bases to trimming and J lost 1 base; unmatched junction nucleotides: 6. The CDR3 spans 17 residues. Germline lookup yields CDR1 MDHEN and CDR2 SYDVKM.

The genes are TRBV11-2 and TRBJ1-5; a weak D match, TRBD1 (6 bases). V lost 0 bases and J 11 bases, leaving 11 bases between the germline ends. CDR1 is SGHAT and CDR2 is FQNNGV in the germline V gene. The CDR3 totals 13 residues. CDR3 protein: CASSLDPQGSQHF. CDR3 sequence (DNA): TGTGCCAGCAGCTTAGATCCCCAGGGGTCCCAGCATTTT.

The table lists this clone with a count of one. The genes are TRBV18 and TRBJ2-7, with 10 bases identical to TRBD1. J gave up 5 bases and V 6 bases, and 10 bases lay outside the gene matches. Germline values: CDR1 KGHSH, CDR2 LQKENI. CDR3 size: 15 residues. CDR3 sequence reads: CASSKNSGQGNEQYF. The CDR3 coding sequence is TGTGCCAGCTCGAAAAACTCGGGACAGGGGAACGAGCAGTACTTC.

The CDR3 loop reads CASSISGTGGYGYTF. CDR3 bases: TGTGCCAGCAGCATCTCCGGGACAGGGGGCTATGGCTACACCTTC. The chain combines TRBV5-6 with TRBJ1-2; TRBD1 aligns across 11 bases. Unmatched junction bases numbered 6, after V lost 4 bases and J lost 4 bases. Germline-derived CDR1 and CDR2 are SGHDT and YYEEEE. This CDR3 spans 15 amino acids.

The rearrangement uses TRBV5-1 and TRBJ1-6; D gene uncertain. Germline loops: CDR1 SGHRS, CDR2 YFSETQ. With 0 bases removed from V and 7 bases from J, the gap between germline ends came to 8 bases. This CDR3 region has 14 residues. The CDR3 DNA reads as TGCGCCAGCAGCTTGGACGCGGAAAATTCACCCCTCCACTTT. Amino acid sequence: CASSLDAENSPLHF. The variable domain in full, completed from reference TRBV5-1 and TRBJ1-6, reads KAGVTQTPRYLIKTRGQQVTLSCSPISGHRSVSWYQQTPGQGLQFLFEYFSETQRNKGNFPGRFSGRQFSNSRSEMNVSTLELGDSALYLCASSLDAENSPLHFGNGTRLTVT.

The genes are TRBV11-2 and TRBJ2-7; D remains ambiguous. This CDR3 is 14 amino acids long. Germline-derived CDR1 and CDR2 are SGHAT and FQNNGV. V was trimmed by 0 bases and J by 0 bases, leaving 6 bases between them. CDR3 residues: CASSLEPSSYEQYF. Here the CDR3 DNA reads TGTGCCAGCAGCTTAGAGCCTAGCTCCTACGAGCAGTACTTC. Together with reference TRBV11-2 and TRBJ2-7, the CDR3 gives the full variable domain: EAGVAQSPRYKIIEKRQSVAFWCNPISGHATLYWYQQILGQGPKLLIQFQNNGVVDDSQLPKDRFSAERLKGVDSTLKIQPAKLEDSAVYLCASSLEPSSYEQYFGPGTRLTVT.

The chain recombines TRBV27 with TRBJ1-1; TRBD1 agrees at 12 bases. V dropped 4 bases and J dropped 5; count of bases not matched to a gene: 5. Germline V gene sequence: CDR1 MNHEY, CDR2 SMNVEV (reference sequence). This CDR3 spans 15 amino acids. The CDR3 DNA follows: TGTGCCAGCAGTTCGGGACAGGGGGCGCCTACTGAAGCTTTCTTT. Translating gives CASSSGQGAPTEAFF.

The chain recombines TRBV13 with TRBJ2-7; 12 nucleotides match TRBD2. The germline CDR1 and CDR2 sequences are PRHDT and FYEKMQ (reference sequence). This CDR3 is 14 amino acids long. The trim removed 4 bases at V and 4 bases at J, leaving 2 bases unmatched. This CDR3 reads CASSSGTSGYEQYF. The DNA of the CDR3 is TGTGCCAGCAGCTCCGGGACTAGCGGGTACGAGCAGTACTTC.